This T cell receptor (beta chain) was sequenced during a study of T cell repertoires in aging, cancer and after chemotherapy. Peripheral blood genomic DNA, not sorted cells or RNA, was the template. Rearranged V-D-J TRB sequences were amplified with a mixed TRB-A/B primer pool. One entry per CDR3 protein, called by TCRdb with MiXCR from the multiplex PCR reads. The data contain some 4,500 distinct CDR3 sequences, 50% to 75% of them singletons. Concerning this clonotype: What it binds is not known.

General study findings and limits: Compared with age-matched healthy donors, untreated hematological or solid cancer patients showed higher blood TCR clonality. Across the chemotherapy interval, each cancer cohort showed higher median generation probability, suggesting thymic rebound.

The CDR3 covers 13 residues. Trimming removed 4 bases from V and 6 bases from J; junction bases left unmatched: 5. CDR1 and CDR2 from the germline V gene are SQVTM and ANQGSEA. This receptor was taken from a human donor with a solid tumor. The sample was blood. The gene calls are TRBV29-1 and TRBJ1-1, with 10 positions matching TRBD1. The CDR3 loop is CSVVRDRGAEAFF. The CDR3 nucleotides read TGCAGCGTTGTAAGGGACAGGGGAGCTGAAGCTTTCTTT.